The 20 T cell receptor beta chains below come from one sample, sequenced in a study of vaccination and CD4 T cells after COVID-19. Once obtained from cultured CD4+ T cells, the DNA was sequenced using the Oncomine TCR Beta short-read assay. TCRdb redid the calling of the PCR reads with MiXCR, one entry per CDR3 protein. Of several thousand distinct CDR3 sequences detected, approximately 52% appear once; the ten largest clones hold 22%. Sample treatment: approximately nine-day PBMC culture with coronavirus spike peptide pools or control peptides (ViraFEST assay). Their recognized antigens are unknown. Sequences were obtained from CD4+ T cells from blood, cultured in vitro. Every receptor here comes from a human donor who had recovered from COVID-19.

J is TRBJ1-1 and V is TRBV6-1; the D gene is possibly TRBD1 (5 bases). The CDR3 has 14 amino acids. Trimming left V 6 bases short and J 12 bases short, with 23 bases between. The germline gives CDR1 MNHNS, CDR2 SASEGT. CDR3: CASRGTSGTTRTFF. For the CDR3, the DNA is TGTGCCAGCAGGGGGACCTCCGGGACGACTAGAACTTTCTTT.

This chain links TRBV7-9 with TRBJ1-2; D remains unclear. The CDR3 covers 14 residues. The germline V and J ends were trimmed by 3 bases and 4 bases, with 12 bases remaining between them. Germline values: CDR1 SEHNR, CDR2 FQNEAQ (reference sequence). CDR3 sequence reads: CASSFDTETYGYTF. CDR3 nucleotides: TGTGCCAGCAGCTTCGACACGGAAACCTATGGCTACACCTTC.

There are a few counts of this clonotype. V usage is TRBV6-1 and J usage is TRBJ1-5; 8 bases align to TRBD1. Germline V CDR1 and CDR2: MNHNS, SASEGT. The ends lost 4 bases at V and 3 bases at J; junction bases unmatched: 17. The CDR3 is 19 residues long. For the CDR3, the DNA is TGTGCCAGCAGTGTCCAATACATTTCAGGGGGCCCCCCCAATCAGCCCCAGCATTTT. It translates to CASSVQYISGGPPNQPQHF.

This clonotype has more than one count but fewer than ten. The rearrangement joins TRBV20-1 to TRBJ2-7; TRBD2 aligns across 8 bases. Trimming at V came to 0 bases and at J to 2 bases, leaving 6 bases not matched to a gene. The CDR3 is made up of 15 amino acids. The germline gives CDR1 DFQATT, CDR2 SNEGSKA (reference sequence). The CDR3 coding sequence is TGCAGTGCTAGAGATCAGTTTAGCGGGGCCTACGAGCAGTACTTC. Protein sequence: CSARDQFSGAYEQYF.

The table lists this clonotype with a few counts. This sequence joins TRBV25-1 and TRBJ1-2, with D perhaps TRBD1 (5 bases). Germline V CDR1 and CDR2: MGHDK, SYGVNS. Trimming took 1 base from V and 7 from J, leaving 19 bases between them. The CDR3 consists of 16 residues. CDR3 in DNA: TGTGCCAGCAGTGAATTCACGGGGCCGGGTTCTTCTGGCTACACCTTC. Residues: CASSEFTGPGSSGYTF.

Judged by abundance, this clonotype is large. The CDR3 region is CATSSPARDDNEQFF. The CDR3 coding sequence is TGTGCCACCAGTTCCCCCGCCCGAGACGACAATGAGCAGTTCTTC. The chain links TRBV24-1 to TRBJ2-1, with D unclear. This CDR3 spans 15 amino acids. CDR1 and CDR2 (germline): KGHDR, SFDVKD. V gave up 6 bases and J gave up 5 bases, with 16 bases separating them.

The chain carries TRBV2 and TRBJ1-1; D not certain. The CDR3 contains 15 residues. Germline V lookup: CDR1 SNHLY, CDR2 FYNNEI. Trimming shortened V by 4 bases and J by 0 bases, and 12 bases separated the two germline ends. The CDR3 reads CASSANIFMNTEAFF. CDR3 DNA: TGTGCCAGCAGTGCGAATATCTTCATGAACACTGAAGCTTTCTTT.

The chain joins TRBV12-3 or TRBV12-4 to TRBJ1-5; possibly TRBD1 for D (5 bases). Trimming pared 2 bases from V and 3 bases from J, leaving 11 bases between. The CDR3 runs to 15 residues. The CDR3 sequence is CASSLWQDNNQPQHF. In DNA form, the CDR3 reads TGTGCCAGCAGTTTATGGCAGGACAACAATCAGCCCCAGCATTTT.

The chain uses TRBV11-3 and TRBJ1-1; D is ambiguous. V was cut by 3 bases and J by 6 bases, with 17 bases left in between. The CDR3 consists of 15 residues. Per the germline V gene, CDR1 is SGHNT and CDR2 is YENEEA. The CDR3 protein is CASSLREGLGAEAFF. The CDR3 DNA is TGTGCCAGCAGCTTGAGAGAGGGCTTGGGCGCTGAAGCTTTCTTT.

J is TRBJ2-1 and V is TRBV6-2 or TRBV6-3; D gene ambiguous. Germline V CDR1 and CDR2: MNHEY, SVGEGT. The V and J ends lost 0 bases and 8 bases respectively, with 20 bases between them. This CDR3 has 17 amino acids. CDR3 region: CASSYSMSLYDSDEQFF. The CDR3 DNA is TGTGCCAGCAGTTACTCGATGAGCCTGTACGATTCTGATGAGCAGTTCTTC.

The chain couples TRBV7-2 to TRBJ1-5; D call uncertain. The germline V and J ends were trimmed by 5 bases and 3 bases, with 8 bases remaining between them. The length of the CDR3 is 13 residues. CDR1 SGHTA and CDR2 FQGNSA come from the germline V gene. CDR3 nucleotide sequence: TGTGCCAGCAGCAAGCCGCCCAATCAGCCCCAGCATTTT. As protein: CASSKPPNQPQHF.

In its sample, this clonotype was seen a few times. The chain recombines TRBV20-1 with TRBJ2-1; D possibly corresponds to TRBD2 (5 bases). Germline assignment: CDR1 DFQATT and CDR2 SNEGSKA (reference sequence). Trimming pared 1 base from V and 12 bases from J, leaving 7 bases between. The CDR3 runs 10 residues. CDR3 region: CSARGTGQFF. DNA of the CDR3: TGCAGTGCTAGAGGGACTGGGCAGTTCTTC.

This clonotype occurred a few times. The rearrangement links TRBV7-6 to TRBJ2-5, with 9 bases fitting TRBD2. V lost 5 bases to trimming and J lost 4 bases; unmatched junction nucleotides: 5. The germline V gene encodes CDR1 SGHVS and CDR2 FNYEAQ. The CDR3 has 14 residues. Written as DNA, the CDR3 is TGTGCCAGCAGCAAGGGGGGACTAGCAGAGACCCAGTACTTC. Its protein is CASSKGGLAETQYF.

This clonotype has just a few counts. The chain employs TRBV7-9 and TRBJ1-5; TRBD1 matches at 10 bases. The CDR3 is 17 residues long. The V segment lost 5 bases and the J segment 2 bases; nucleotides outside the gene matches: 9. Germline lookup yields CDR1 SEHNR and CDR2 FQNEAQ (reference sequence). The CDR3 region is CASSPSFGTGGNQPQHF. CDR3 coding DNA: TGTGCCAGCAGCCCCTCCTTTGGGACAGGGGGCAATCAGCCCCAGCATTTT.

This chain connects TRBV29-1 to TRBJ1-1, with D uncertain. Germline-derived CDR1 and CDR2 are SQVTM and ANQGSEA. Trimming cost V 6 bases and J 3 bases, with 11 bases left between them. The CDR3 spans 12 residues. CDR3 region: CSVERDHTEAFF. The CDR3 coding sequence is TGCAGCGTCGAGAGGGATCACACTGAAGCTTTCTTT. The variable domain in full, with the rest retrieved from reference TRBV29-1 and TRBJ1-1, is SAVISQKPSRDICQRGTSLTIQCQVDSQVTMMFWYRQQPGQSLTLIATANQGSEATYESGFVIDKFPISRPNLTFSTLTVSNMSPEDSSIYLCSVERDHTEAFFGQGTRLTVV.

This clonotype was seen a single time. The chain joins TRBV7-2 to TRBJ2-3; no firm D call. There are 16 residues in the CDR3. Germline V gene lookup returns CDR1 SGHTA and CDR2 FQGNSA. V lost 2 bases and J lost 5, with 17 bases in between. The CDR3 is CASSLSSAVRLDTQYF. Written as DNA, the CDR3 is TGTGCCAGCAGCTTATCTTCGGCAGTTCGATTAGATACGCAGTATTTT. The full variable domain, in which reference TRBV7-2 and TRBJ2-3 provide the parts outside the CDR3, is GAGVSQSPSNKVTEKGKDVELRCDPISGHTALYWYRQSLGQGLEFLIYFQGNSAPDKSGLPSDRFSAERTGGSVSTLTIQRTQQEDSAVYLCASSLSSAVRLDTQYFGPGTRLTVL.

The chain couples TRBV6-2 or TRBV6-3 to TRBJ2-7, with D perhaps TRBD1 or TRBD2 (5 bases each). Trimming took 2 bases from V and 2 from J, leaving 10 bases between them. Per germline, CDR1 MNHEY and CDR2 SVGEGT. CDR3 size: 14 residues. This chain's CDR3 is CASSYDGATYEQYF. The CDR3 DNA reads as TGTGCCAGCAGTTACGACGGGGCAACCTACGAGCAGTACTTC.

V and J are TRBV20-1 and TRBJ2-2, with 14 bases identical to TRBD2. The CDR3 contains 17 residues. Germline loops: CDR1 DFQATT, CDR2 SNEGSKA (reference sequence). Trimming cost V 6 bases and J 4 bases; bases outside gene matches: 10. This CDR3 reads CSAVNGLAGGSTGELFF. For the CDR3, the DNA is TGCAGTGCGGTGAACGGACTAGCGGGAGGCAGCACCGGGGAGCTGTTTTTT.

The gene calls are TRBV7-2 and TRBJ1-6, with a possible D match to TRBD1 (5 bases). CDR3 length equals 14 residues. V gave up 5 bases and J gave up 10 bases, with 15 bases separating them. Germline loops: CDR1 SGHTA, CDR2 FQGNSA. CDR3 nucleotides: TGTGCCAGCAGCGATGACAGTCGTAAGTCACCCCTCCACTTT. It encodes CASSDDSRKSPLHF.

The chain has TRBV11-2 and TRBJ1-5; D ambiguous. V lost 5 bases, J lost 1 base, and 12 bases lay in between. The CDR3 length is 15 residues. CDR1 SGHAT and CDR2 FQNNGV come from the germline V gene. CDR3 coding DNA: TGTGCCAGCAGCCAACACGGGGAAAGCAATCAGCCCCAGCATTTT. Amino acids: CASSQHGESNQPQHF. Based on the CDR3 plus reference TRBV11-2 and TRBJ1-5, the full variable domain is EAGVAQSPRYKIIEKRQSVAFWCNPISGHATLYWYQQILGQGPKLLIQFQNNGVVDDSQLPKDRFSAERLKGVDSTLKIQPAKLEDSAVYLCASSQHGESNQPQHFGDGTRLSIL.